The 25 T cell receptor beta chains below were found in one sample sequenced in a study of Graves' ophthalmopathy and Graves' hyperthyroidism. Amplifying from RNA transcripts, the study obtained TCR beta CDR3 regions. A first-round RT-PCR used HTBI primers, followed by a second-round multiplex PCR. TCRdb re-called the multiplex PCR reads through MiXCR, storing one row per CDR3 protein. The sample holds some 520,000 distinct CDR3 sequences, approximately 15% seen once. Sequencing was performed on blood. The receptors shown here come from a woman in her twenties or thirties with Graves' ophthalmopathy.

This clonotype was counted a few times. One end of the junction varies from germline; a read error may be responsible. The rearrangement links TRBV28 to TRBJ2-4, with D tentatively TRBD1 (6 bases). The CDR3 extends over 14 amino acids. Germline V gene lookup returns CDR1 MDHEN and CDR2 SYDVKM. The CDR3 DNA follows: TGTGCCAGCACCTCCGTGGGGGCCAAAAACATTAAGTACTTC. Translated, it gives CASTSVGAKNIKYF.

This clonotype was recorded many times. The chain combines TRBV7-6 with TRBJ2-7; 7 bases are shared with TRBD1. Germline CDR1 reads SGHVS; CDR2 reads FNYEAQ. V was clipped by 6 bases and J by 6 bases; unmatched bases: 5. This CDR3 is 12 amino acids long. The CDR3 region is CASSPTGVEQYF. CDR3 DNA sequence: TGTGCCAGCAGTCCAACAGGGGTCGAGCAGTACTTC.

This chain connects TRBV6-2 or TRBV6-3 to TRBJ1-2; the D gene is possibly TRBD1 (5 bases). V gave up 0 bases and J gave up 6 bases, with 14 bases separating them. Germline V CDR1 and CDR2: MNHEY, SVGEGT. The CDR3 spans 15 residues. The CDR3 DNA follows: TGTGCCAGCAGTTACTCCGAGCTGACAGTAAATGGCTACACCTTC. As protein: CASSYSELTVNGYTF.

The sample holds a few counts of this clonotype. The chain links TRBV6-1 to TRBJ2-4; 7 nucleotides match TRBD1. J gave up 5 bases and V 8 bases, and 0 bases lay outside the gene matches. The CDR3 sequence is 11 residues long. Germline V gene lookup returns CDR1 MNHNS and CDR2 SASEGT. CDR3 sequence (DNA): TGTGCCAGCGGGACAGAAAACATTCAGTACTTC. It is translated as CASGTENIQYF.

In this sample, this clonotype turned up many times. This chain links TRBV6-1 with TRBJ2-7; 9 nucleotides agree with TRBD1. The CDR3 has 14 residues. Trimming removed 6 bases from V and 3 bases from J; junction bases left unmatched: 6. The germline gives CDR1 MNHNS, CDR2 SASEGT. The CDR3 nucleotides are TGTGCCAGCAGGCTCGGACAGGGGCGCTACGAGCAGTACTTC. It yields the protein CASRLGQGRYEQYF.

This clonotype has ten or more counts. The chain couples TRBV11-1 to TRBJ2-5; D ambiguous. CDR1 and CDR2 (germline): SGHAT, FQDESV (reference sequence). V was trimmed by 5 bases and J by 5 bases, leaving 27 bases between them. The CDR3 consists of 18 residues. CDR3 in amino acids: CASSPIELRWTSNETQYF. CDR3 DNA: TGTGCCAGCAGCCCAATTGAGCTACGTTGGACCTCCAATGAGACCCAGTACTTC.

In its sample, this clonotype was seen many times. The CDR3, as DNA: TGTGCCAGCAGTTTTCTGGGGAAGACTGAAGCTTTCTTT. Translated: CASSFLGKTEAFF. V usage is TRBV28 and J usage is TRBJ1-1; unclear D gene. The CDR3 contains 13 residues. Germline lookup yields CDR1 MDHEN and CDR2 SYDVKM. V gave up 3 bases and J gave up 5 bases, with 10 bases separating them.

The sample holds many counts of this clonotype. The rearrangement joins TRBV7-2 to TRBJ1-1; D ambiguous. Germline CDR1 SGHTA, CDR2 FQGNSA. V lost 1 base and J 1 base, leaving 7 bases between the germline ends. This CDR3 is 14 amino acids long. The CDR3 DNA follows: TGTGCCAGCAGCTTAGGGTCATGGAACACTGAAGCTTTCTTT. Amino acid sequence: CASSLGSWNTEAFF.

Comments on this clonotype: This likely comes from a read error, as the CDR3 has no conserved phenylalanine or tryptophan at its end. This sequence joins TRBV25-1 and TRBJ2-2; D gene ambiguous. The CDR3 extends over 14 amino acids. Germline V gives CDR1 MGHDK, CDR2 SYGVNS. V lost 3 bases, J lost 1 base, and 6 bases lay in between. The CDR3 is CASSDRRNTGELFS. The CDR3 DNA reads TGTGCCAGCAGTGACAGGAGGAACACCGGGGAGCTGTTTTCT.

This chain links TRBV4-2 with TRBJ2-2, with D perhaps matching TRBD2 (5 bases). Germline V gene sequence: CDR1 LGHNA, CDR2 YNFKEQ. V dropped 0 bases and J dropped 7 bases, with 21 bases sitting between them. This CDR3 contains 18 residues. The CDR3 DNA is TGTGCCAGCAGCCAAGAGGCTTTCGGACTTCCTCCGGGCGGGGAGCTGTTTTTT. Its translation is CASSQEAFGLPPGGELFF.

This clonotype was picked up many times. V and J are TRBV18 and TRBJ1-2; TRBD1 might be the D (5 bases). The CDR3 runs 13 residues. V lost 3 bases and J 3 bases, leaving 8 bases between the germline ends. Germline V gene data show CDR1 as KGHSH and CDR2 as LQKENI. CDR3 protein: CASSPDKDYGYTF. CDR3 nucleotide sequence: TGTGCCAGCTCACCGGACAAAGACTATGGCTACACCTTC.

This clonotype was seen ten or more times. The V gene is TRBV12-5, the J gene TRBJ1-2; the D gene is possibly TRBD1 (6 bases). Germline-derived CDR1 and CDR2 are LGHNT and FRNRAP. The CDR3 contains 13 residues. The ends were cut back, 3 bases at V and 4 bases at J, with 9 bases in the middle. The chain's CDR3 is CASGLGTLYGYTF. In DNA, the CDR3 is TGTGCTAGTGGTTTAGGGACACTCTATGGCTACACCTTC.

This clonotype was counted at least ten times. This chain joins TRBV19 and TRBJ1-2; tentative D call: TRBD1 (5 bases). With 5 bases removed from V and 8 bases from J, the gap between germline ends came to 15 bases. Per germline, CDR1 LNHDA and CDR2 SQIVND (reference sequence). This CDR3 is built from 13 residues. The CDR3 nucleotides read TGTGCCAGTAGTGGCCCAGTCGGGGCCGGCTACACCTTC. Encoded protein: CASSGPVGAGYTF. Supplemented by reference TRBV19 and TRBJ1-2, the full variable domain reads DGGITQSPKYLFRKEGQNVTLSCEQNLNHDAMYWYRQDPGQGLRLIYYSQIVNDFQKGDIAEGYSVSREKKESFPLTVTSAQKNPTAFYLCASSGPVGAGYTFGSGTRLTVV.

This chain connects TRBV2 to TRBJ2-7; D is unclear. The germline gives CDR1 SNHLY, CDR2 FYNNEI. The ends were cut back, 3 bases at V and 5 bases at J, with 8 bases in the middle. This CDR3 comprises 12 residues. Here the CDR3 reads CASSDWDNEQYF. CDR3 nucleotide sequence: TGTGCCAGCAGTGACTGGGATAACGAGCAGTACTTC. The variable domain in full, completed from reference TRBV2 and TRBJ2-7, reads EPEVTQTPSHQVTQMGQEVILRCVPISNHLYFYWYRQILGQKVEFLVSFYNNEISEKSEIFDDQFSVERPDGSNFTLKIRSTKLEDSAMYFCASSDWDNEQYFGPGTRLTVT.

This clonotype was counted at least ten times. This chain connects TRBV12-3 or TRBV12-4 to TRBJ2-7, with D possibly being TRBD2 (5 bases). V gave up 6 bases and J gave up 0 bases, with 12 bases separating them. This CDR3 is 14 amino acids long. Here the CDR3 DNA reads TGTGCCAGCAGCCCCGGGGTCAGCTCCTACGAGCAGTACTTC. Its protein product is CASSPGVSSYEQYF.

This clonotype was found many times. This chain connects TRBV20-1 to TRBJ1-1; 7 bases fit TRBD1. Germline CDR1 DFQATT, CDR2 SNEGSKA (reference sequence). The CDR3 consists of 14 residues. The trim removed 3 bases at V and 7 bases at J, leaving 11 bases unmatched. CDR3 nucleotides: TGCAGTGCTAGGATAAGACAGGGATCTGTTGAAGCTTTCTTT. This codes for CSARIRQGSVEAFF.

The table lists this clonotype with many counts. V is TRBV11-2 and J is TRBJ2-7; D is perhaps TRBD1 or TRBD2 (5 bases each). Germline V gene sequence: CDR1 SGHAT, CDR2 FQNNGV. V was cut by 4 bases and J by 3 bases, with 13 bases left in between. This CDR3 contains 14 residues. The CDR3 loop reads CASSYGTGNYEQYF. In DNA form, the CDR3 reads TGTGCCAGCAGCTACGGGACGGGTAACTACGAGCAGTACTTC.

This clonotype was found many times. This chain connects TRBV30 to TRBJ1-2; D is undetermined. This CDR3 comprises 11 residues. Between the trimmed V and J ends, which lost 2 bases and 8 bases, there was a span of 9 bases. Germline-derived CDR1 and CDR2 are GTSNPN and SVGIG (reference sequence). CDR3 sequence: CAWSLFEGYTF. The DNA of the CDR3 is TGTGCCTGGAGTTTGTTTGAGGGCTACACCTTC.

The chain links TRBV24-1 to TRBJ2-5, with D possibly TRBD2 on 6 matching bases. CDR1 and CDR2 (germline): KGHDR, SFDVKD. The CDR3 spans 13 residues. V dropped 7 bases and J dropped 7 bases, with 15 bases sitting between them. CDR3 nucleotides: TGTGCCACCAGCCGGGGGTCTTCAGGGACCCAGTACTTC. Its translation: CATSRGSSGTQYF.

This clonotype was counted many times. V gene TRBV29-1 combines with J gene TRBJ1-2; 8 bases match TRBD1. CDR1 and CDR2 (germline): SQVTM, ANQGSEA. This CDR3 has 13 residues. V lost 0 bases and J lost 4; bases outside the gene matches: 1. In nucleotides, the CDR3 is TGCAGCGTTGAAGATCAGGGGGCCTATGGCTACACCTTC. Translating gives CSVEDQGAYGYTF.

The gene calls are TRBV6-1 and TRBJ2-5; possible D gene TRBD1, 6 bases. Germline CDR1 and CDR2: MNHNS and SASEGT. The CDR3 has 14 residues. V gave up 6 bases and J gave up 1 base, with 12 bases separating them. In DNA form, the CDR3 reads TGTGCCAGCAGCACGACAGGAATCCAAGAGACCCAGTACTTC. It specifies CASSTTGIQETQYF.

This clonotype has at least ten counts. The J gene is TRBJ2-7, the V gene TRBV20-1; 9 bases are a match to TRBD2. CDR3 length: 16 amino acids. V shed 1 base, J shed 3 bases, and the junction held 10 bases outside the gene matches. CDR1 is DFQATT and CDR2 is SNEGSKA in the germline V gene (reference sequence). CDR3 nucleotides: TGCAGTGCTAGAGCTGTAGCGGGAGACCCAGTCTACGAGCAGTACTTC. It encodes CSARAVAGDPVYEQYF.

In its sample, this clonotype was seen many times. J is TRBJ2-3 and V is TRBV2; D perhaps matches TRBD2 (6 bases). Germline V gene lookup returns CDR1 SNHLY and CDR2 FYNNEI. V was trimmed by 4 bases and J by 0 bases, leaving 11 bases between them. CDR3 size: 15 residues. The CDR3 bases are TGTGCCAGCAGTGTTCGGCGGGGCAGCACAGATACGCAGTATTTT. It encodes CASSVRRGSTDTQYF.

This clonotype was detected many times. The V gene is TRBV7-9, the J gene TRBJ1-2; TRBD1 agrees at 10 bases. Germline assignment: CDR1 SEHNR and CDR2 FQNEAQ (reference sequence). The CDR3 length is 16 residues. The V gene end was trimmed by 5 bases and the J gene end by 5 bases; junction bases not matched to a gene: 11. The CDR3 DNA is TGTGCCAGCAGCCCCCGGGGTGGACAGGGGGATTATGGCTACACCTTC. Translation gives CASSPRGGQGDYGYTF.

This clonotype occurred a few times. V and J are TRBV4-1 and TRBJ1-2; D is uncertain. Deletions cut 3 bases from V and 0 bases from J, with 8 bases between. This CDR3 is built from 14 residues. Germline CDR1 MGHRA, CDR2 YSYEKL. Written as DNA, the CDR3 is TGCGCCAGCAGCCACCACGAACCTAACTATGGCTACACCTTC. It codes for CASSHHEPNYGYTF.